The clone carrying this T cell receptor beta chain is deemed medium-sized. For a library built for alpha chains, this beta chain is a stray read; little rests on its size. The data stem from a study of spatial heterogeneity in lung cancer. Study at large: A consistent excess of beta-chain over alpha-chain sequences was detected.

In TCRdb, the 5' RACE reads were re-called with MiXCR into one record per CDR3 protein. The sample holds 3,500 to 4,500 distinct CDR3 sequences, about 48% seen once. V lost 2 bases, J lost 8 bases, and 10 bases stayed unmatched. This CDR3 has 16 amino acids. As to time point: sample taken at primary tumor resection. Without sorting, whole RNA was sequenced from tumor, nontumor lung or frozen PBMC. There were 65 or so donors, all of them untreated patients with early-stage non-small cell lung cancer. This sample comprised PBMCs, obtained at surgery. The sequence came from a female donor with early-stage non-small cell lung cancer. The gene calls are TRBV12-3 or TRBV12-4 and TRBJ2-1, with 9 bases matching TRBD2. The CDR3 reads CASSLPQGLAQDEQFF. The CDR3 nucleotides read TGTGCCAGCAGTTTACCCCAAGGACTAGCGCAGGATGAGCAGTTCTTC.